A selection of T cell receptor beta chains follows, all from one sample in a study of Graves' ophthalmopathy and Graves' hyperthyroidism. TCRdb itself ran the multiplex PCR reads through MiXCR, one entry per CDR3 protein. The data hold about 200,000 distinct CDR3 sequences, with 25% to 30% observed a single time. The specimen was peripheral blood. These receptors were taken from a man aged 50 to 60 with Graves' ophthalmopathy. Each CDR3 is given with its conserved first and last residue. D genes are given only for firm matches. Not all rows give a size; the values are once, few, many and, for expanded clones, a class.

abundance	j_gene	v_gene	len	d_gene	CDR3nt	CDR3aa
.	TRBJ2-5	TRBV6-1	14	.	TGTGCCAGCAGACCAATAGGGCGGGGAGAGACCCAGTACTTC	CASRPIGRGETQYF
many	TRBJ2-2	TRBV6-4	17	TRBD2	TGTGCCAGCAGTGTATTTGGACTAGCGGAGAACACCGGGGAGCTGTTTTTT	CASSVFGLAENTGELFF
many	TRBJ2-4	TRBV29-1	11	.	TGCAGCGTTGAAGTTAGCAACATTCAGTACTTC	CSVEVSNIQYF
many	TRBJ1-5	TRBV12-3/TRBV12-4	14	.	TGTGCCAGCAGCCCCAGAGGCAGCAATCAGCCCCAGCATTTT	CASSPRGSNQPQHF
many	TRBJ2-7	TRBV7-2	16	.	TGTGCCAGCAGCCCCCCGGCCCTAGGCGGGATATACGAGCAGTACTTC	CASSPPALGGIYEQYF
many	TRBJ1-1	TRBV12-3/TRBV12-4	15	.	TGTGCCAGCAGTTCTCCCGACAAGGGGAACACTGAAGCTTTCTTT	CASSSPDKGNTEAFF
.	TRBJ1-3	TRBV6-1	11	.	TGTGCCGGAAGCTCTGGAAACACCATATATTTT	CAGSSGNTIYF
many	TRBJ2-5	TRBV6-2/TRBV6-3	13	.	TGTGCCAGCAGTCTTTGGGGCACGGAGACCCAGTACTTC	CASSLWGTETQYF
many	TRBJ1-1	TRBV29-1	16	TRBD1	TGCAGCGCCGTGACCATCCTGACAGGGGTGAACACTGAAGCTTTCTTT	CSAVTILTGVNTEAFF
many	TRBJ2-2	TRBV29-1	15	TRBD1	TGCAGCGGCCTACAGGGGTCATTAAACACCGGGGAGCTGTTTTTT	CSGLQGSLNTGELFF
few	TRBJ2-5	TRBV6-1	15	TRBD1	TGTGCCAGCCAAAAGAGGCAGGGGGCTAGGGAGACCCAGTACTTC	CASQKRQGARETQYF
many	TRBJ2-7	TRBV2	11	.	TGTGCCAGCAGTGTTCCCTACGAGCAGTACTTC	CASSVPYEQYF
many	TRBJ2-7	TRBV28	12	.	TGTGCCAGCAGTCGCCGAGTCGACGAGCAGTACTTC	CASSRRVDEQYF
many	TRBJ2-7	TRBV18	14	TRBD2	TGTGCCAGCTCACCGCCGGGGGGGGGCGACGAGCAGTACTTC	CASSPPGGGDEQYF
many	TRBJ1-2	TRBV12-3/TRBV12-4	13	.	TGTGCCAGCAGTTTAGTACAGGGCTATGGCTACACCTTC	CASSLVQGYGYTF
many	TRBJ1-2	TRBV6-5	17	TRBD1	TGTGCCAGCAGTTACTCGATCGGCGGGGACAGTGGCGGAGGCTACACCTTC	CASSYSIGGDSGGGYTF
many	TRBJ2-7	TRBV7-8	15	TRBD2	TGTGCCAGCAGTTTAGCGGGAGGACCTTACTACGAGCAGTACTTC	CASSLAGGPYYEQYF
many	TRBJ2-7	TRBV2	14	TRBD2	TGTGCCAGCAGGTCCAGCGGGAGTCGTGACGAGCAGTACTTC	CASRSSGSRDEQYF
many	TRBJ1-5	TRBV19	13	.	TGTGCCAGTAGTCAGGGCGCCCCGGCGCCCCAGCATTTT	CASSQGAPAPQHF
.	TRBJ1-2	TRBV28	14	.	TGTGCCAGCAGTTGGGGGAACCGACAACATGGCTACACCTTC	CASSWGNRQHGYTF
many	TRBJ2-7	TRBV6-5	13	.	TGTGCCAGCACAGAACATTTAGCCTACGAGCAGTACTTC	CASTEHLAYEQYF
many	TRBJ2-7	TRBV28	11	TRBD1	TGTGCCAGCAGTTCATCCGGGACAGGGGACTTC	CASSSSGTGDF
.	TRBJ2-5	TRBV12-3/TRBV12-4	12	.	TGTGCCAGCAGTTTTGGTACAGAGACCCAGTACTTC	CASSFGTETQYF
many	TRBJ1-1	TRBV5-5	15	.	TGTGCCAGCAGCTTGGCAGGGACCTTGGACACTGAAGCTTTCTTT	CASSLAGTLDTEAFF
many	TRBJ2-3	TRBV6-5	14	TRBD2	TGTGCCAGCAGTCAGACTAGCTCGACAGATACGCAGTATTTT	CASSQTSSTDTQYF
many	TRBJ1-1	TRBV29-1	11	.	TGCAGCGTTGAAGAAGTTAATGAAGCTTTCTTT	CSVEEVNEAFF
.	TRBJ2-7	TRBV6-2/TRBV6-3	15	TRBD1	TGTGCCAGCACGCCAGGGGGACAACCTAGAGGCGAGCAGTACTTC	CASTPGGQPRGEQYF